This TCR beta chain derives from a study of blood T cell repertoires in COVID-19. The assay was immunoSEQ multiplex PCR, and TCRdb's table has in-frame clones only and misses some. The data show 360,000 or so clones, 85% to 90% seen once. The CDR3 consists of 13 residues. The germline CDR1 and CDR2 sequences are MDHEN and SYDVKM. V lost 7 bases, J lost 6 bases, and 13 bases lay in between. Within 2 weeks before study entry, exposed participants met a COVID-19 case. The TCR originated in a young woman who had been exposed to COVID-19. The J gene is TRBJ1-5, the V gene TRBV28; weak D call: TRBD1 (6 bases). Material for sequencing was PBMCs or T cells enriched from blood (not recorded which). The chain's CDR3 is CASNGGVSQPQHF. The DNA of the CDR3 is TGTGCCAGCAATGGGGGCGTAAGTCAGCCCCAGCATTTT.